These T cell receptor beta chains were read from a single sample in a study of identical twins. TCRdb recomputed calls from the 5' RACE reads with MiXCR, one row per CDR3 protein. There are around 280,000 distinct CDR3 sequences in the sample; approximately 8% occur only once, and about 2.1% lies in the top ten. In addition, the sample was reused for a study of yellow fever vaccine responses in identical twins.

Source material: memory (CD45RO+) T cells sorted from blood. All receptors come from a woman younger than 35 in good health. CDR3s include the opening cysteine and the closing phenylalanine or tryptophan. D genes are given only for firm matches. Size is stated for part of the rows, as once, few or many counts, or as a class when the clone is expanded.

TRBJ2-4 TRBV11-1 . few CASSSNANIQYF TGTGCCAGCAGCTCTAATGCAAACATTCAGTACTTC
TRBJ1-5 TRBV3-1 . few CASSQGTASNQPQHF TGTGCCAGCAGCCAAGGGACAGCTAGCAATCAGCCCCAGCATTTT
TRBJ1-1 TRBV2 . many CASAWNTEAFF TGTGCCAGCGCTTGGAACACTGAAGCTTTCTTT
TRBJ2-7 TRBV24-1 . . CATSDLEPTPPLYEQYF TGTGCCACCAGTGATTTAGAGCCGACACCCCCTCTCTACGAGCAGTACTTC
TRBJ1-2 TRBV5-1 TRBD1 many CASSLDPDRGYTF TGCGCCAGCAGCTTGGATCCCGACAGGGGATACACCTTC
TRBJ2-2 TRBV10-2 . . CASGSSPSGELFF TGCGCCAGCGGATCTAGTCCCTCGGGGGAGCTGTTTTTT
TRBJ2-5 TRBV6-1 . many CASSEVLETQYF TGTGCCAGCAGTGAAGTTCTAGAGACCCAGTACTTC
TRBJ2-5 TRBV9 TRBD2 few CASSAGGTQETQYF TGTGCCAGCAGCGCGGGGGGAACCCAAGAGACCCAGTACTTC
TRBJ2-7 TRBV28 . few CASSPSGRNPYEQYF TGTGCCAGCAGCCCCTCGGGAAGAAATCCCTACGAGCAGTACTTC
TRBJ2-3 TRBV20-1 . . CSARTLTPVTDTQYF TGCAGTGCTAGAACACTAACCCCTGTCACAGATACGCAGTATTTT
TRBJ2-1 TRBV20-1 TRBD2 few CSALPLAGDTNEQFF TGCAGTGCTTTACCTCTAGCGGGGGACACGAATGAGCAGTTCTTC
TRBJ2-7 TRBV3-1 TRBD2 many CASSQAPSGRGRYEQYF TGTGCCAGCAGCCAAGCGCCCAGCGGGAGGGGTAGGTACGAGCAGTACTTC
TRBJ2-7 TRBV18 . . CASSPVAGPYEQYF TGTGCCAGCTCACCGGTCGCAGGGCCATACGAGCAGTACTTC
TRBJ2-1 TRBV2 . many CASASYWDGEQFF TGTGCCAGCGCCTCCTATTGGGACGGTGAGCAGTTCTTC
TRBJ2-5 TRBV5-6 . many CASSSVVQETQYF TGTGCCAGCAGCTCAGTAGTCCAAGAGACCCAGTACTTC
TRBJ1-4 TRBV6-1 TRBD1 few CASSEAGQGINEKLFF TGTGCCAGCAGTGAAGCCGGACAGGGGATTAATGAAAAACTGTTTTTT
TRBJ2-7 TRBV15 . few CATSLTGQPYEQYF TGTGCCACCAGCTTGACGGGTCAGCCCTACGAGCAGTACTTC
TRBJ2-1 TRBV20-1 . few CSASPPISGSYNEQFF TGCAGTGCTTCCCCCCCAATTAGCGGATCCTACAATGAGCAGTTCTTC
TRBJ1-6 TRBV11-1 TRBD1 . CASSSGTGRSPLHF TGTGCCAGCAGCTCCGGGACAGGGAGGTCACCCCTCCACTTT
TRBJ1-4 TRBV28 . few CASHERGDKLFF TGTGCCAGCCACGAGAGGGGGGACAAACTGTTTTTT
TRBJ2-4 TRBV12-3/TRBV12-4 . many CASSPGNIQYF TGTGCCAGCAGTCCGGGGAACATTCAGTACTTC
TRBJ2-6 TRBV2 . . CASSDPSRANVLTF TGTGCCAGCAGTGACCCCTCCAGGGCCAACGTCCTGACTTTC
TRBJ2-7 TRBV6-1 . . CATGRGPYEQYF TGTGCCACCGGGAGAGGGCCCTACGAGCAGTACTTC
TRBJ2-1 TRBV29-1 TRBD2 . CSAAGGFNEQFF TGCAGCGCCGCGGGGGGGTTCAATGAGCAGTTCTTC
TRBJ1-6 TRBV7-2 TRBD1 . CASSFDRGRMGSPLHF TGTGCCAGCAGCTTCGACAGGGGGCGAATGGGCTCACCCCTCCACTTT
TRBJ2-7 TRBV12-3/TRBV12-4 TRBD2 many CASSSSGTTYEQYF TGTGCCAGCAGTTCCTCCGGGACTACCTACGAGCAGTACTTC
TRBJ1-5 TRBV2 . many CASRGVRGQPQHF TGTGCCAGCCGCGGGGTTAGGGGTCAGCCCCAGCATTTT
TRBJ1-2 TRBV20-1 . few CSASDGYGYTF TGCAGTGCATCGGACGGTTATGGCTACACCTTC